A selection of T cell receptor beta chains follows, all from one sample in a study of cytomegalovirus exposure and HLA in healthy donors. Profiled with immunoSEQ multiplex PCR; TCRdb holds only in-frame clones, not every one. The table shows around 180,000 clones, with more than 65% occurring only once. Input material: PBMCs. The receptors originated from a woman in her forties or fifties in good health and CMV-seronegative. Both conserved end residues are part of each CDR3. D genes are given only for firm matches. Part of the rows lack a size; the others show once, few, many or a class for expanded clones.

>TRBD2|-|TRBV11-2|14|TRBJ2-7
CASSLASGTYEQYF
TGTGCCAGCAGCTTGGCTAGCGGGACCTACGAGCAGTACTTC
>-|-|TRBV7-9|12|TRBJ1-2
CASSLTQNGYTF
TGTGCCAGCAGCTTAACTCAAAATGGCTACACCTTC
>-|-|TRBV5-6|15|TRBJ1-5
CASSLGGGARQPQHF
TGTGCCAGCAGCTTGGGAGGAGGGGCGAGGCAGCCCCAGCATTTT
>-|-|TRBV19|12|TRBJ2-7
CASSIAGNEQYF
TGTGCCAGTAGTATTGCGGGGAACGAGCAGTACTTC
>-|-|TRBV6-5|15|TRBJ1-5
CASSPGSPFNQPQHF
TGTGCCAGCAGTCCGGGTTCCCCGTTTAATCAGCCCCAGCATTTT
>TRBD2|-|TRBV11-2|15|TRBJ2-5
CASSLTGLGQETQYF
TGTGCCAGCAGCTTAACGGGACTAGGTCAAGAGACCCAGTACTTC
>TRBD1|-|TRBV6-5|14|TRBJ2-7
CASRPGQGGREQYF
TGTGCCAGCAGACCAGGACAGGGCGGAAGGGAGCAGTACTTC
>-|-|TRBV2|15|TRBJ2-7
CASSDGAAVRYEQYF
TGTGCCAGCAGTGATGGAGCAGCCGTTAGGTACGAGCAGTACTTC
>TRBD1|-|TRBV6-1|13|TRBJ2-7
CAATPRGPYEQYF
TGTGCCGCAACCCCCAGGGGGCCCTACGAGCAGTACTTC
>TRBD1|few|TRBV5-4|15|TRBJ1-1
CASSSLTGLNTEAFF
TGTGCCAGCAGCTCGCTGACAGGGCTGAACACTGAAGCTTTCTTT
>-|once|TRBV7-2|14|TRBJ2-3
CASSLARFTDTQYF
TGTGCCAGCAGCTTAGCGAGGTTTACAGATACGCAGTATTTT
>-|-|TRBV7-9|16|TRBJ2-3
CASSLVIASSTDTQYF
TGTGCCAGCAGCTTAGTAATAGCGTCTAGCACAGATACGCAGTATTTT
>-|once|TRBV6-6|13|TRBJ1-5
CASSSGAKQPQHF
TGTGCCAGCAGTTCTGGGGCGAAGCAGCCCCAGCATTTT
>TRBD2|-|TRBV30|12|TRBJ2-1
CAWGTSPHEQFF
TGTGCCTGGGGGACTAGTCCCCATGAGCAGTTCTTC
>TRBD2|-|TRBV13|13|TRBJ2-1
CATGGGLSLEQFF
TGTGCCACCGGGGGGGGGCTGAGCCTTGAGCAGTTCTTC
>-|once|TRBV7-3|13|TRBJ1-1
CASSLGEGVRAFF
TGTGCCAGCAGTTTAGGGGAGGGAGTGAGAGCTTTCTTT
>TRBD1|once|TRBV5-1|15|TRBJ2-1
CASRRDRASYNEQFF
TGCGCCAGCAGACGGGACAGGGCCTCCTACAATGAGCAGTTCTTC
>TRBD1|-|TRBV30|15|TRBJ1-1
CAWTSSLTGDTEAFF
TGTGCCTGGACCTCCTCACTGACAGGGGACACTGAAGCTTTCTTT
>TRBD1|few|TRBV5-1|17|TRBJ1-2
CASSAHAVRQGEAGYTF
TGCGCCAGCAGCGCTCACGCCGTAAGACAGGGGGAGGCTGGCTACACCTTC
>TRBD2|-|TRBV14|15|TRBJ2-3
CASSHSGRSTDTQYF
TGTGCCAGCAGCCACAGCGGGAGGAGCACAGATACGCAGTATTTT
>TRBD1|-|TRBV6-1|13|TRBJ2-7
CAISDRGPHEQYF
TGTGCCATTTCGGACAGGGGACCCCACGAGCAGTACTTC
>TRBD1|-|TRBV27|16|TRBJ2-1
CASSPFRGLSYNEQFF
TGTGCCAGCAGCCCTTTTAGGGGGCTCTCCTACAATGAGCAGTTCTTC
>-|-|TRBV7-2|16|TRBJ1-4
CASSLTGWRDLEKLFF
TGTGCCAGCAGCTTAACGGGTTGGCGGGACCTTGAAAAACTGTTTTTT
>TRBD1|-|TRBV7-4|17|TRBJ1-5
CASSLDGWTGSRQPQHF
TGTGCCAGCAGCTTAGATGGTTGGACAGGTTCAAGGCAGCCCCAGCATTTT
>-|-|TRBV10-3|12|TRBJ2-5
CAIGSDTTPQYF
TGTGCCATCGGCTCGGACACAACCCCGCAGTACTTC
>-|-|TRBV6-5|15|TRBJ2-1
CASRAQDSFYNEQFF
TGTGCCAGCAGAGCCCAGGACTCGTTCTACAATGAGCAGTTCTTC
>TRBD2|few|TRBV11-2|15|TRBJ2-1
CASRSSGRRYNEQFF
TGTGCCAGCCGATCTAGCGGGAGGAGGTACAATGAGCAGTTCTTC
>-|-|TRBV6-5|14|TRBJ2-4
CASSYDRGGDIQYF
TGTGCCAGCAGTTACGACAGAGGCGGGGACATTCAGTACTTC
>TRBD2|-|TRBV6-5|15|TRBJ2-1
CASSPLAGAYNEQFF
TGTGCCAGCAGTCCCCTAGCGGGGGCCTACAATGAGCAGTTCTTC
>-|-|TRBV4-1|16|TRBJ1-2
CASSQAPRQGGYGYTF
TGCGCCAGCAGCCAAGCCCCTAGGCAGGGAGGCTATGGCTACACCTTC
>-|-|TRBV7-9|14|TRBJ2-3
CASSKAGSTDTQYF
TGTGCCAGCAGTAAGGCAGGGAGCACAGATACGCAGTATTTT
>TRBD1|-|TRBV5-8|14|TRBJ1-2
CASSLQGTNYGYTF
TGTGCCAGCAGCCTACAGGGGACTAACTATGGCTACACCTTC
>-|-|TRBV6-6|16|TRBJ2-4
CASYRGPAEGKNIQYF
TGTGCCAGCTACCGCGGGCCAGCGGAGGGAAAAAACATTCAGTACTTC
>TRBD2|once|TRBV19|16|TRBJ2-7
CASSSSGTRISYEQYF
TGTGCCAGTAGTTCGTCCGGGACTAGGATATCCTACGAGCAGTACTTC
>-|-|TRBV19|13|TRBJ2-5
CASREGNQETQYF
TGTGCCAGTAGGGAGGGAAACCAAGAGACCCAGTACTTC
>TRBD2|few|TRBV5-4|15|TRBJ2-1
CASSPSGGARYEQFF
TGTGCCAGCAGCCCTAGCGGGGGGGCCCGCTATGAGCAGTTCTTC